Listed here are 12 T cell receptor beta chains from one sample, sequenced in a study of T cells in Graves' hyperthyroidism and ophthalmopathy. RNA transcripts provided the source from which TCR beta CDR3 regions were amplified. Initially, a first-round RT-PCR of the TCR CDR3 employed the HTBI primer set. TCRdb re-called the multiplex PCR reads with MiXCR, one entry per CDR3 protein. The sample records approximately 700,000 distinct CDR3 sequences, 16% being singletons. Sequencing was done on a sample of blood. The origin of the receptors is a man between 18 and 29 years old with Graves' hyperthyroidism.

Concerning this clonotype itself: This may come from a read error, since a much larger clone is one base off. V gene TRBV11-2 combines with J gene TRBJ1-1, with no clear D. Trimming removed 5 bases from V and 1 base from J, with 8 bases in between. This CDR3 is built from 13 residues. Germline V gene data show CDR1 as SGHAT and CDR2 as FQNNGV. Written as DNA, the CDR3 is TGTGCCAGCAGCCGCCCCCAGAACACTGAAGCTTTCTTT. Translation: CASSRPQNTEAFF.

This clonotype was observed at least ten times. The CDR3 spells CASMNGRAYTQYF. CDR3 DNA sequence: TGTGCCAGCATGAACGGGAGGGCCTATACGCAGTATTTT. The genes are TRBV2 and TRBJ2-3; TRBD2 aligns across 8 bases. V gave up 7 bases and J gave up 7 bases; unmatched junction bases: 7. CDR3 length: 13 amino acids. Germline-derived CDR1 and CDR2 are SNHLY and FYNNEI.

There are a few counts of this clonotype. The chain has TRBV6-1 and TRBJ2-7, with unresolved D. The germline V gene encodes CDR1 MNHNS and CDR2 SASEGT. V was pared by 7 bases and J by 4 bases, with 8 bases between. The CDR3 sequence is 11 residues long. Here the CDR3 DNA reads TGTGCCAGCAAGGGCGAGTACGAGCAGTACTTC. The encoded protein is CASKGEYEQYF.

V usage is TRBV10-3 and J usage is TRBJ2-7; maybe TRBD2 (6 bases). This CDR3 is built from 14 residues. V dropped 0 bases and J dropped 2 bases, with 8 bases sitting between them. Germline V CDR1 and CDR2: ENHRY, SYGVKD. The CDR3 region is CAISESAGPYEQYF. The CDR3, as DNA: TGTGCCATCAGTGAGTCGGCGGGGCCCTACGAGCAGTACTTC.

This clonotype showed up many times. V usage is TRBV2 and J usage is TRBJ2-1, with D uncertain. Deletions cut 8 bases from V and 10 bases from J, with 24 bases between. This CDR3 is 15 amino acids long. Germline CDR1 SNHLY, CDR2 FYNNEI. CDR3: CASGPGRTGQWEQFF. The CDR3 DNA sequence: TGTGCCAGCGGTCCAGGTCGGACGGGCCAGTGGGAGCAGTTCTTC. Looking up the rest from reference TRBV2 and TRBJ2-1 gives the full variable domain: EPEVTQTPSHQVTQMGQEVILRCVPISNHLYFYWYRQILGQKVEFLVSFYNNEISEKSEIFDDQFSVERPDGSNFTLKIRSTKLEDSAMYFCASGPGRTGQWEQFFGPGTRLTVL.

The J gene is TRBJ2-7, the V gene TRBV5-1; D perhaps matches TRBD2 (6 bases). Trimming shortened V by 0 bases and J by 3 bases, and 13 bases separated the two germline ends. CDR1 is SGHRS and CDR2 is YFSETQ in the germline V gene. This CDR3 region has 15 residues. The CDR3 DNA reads TGCGCCAGCAGCTTGGCCGGGGAGGCCGGCTACGAGCAGTACTTC. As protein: CASSLAGEAGYEQYF.

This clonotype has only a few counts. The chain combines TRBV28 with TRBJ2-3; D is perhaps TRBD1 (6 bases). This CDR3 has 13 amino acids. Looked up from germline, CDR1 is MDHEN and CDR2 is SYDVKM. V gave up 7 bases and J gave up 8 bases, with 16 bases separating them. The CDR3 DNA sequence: TGTGCCAGCACCACAACGGACAGATCTACGCAGTATTTT. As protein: CASTTTDRSTQYF. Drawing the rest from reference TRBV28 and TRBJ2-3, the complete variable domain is DVKVTQSSRYLVKRTGEKVFLECVQDMDHENMFWYRQDPGLGLRLIYFSYDVKMKEKGDIPEGYSVSREKKERFSLILESASTNQTSMYLCASTTTDRSTQYFGPGTRLTVL.

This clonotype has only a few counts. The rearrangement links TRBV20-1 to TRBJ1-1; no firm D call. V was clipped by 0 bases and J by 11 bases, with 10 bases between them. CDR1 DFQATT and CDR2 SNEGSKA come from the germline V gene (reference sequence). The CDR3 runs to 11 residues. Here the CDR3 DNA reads TGCAGTGCTAGAGACGGAGTCGTTGCTTTCTTT. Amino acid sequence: CSARDGVVAFF.

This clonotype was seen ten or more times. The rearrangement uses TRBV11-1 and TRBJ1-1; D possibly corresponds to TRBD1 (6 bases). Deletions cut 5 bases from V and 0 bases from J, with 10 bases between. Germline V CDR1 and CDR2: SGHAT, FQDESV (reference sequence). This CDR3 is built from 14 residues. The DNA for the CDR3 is TGTGCCAGCAGCCGGGACACTGTGAACACTGAAGCTTTCTTT. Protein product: CASSRDTVNTEAFF.

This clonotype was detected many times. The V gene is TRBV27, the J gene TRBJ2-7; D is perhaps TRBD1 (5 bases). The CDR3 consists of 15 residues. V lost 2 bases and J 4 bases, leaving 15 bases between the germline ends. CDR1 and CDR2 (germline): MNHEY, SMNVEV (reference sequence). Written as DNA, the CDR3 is TGTGCCAGCAGTTTAAAGCCAGGGATTGAATACGAGCAGTACTTC. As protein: CASSLKPGIEYEQYF.

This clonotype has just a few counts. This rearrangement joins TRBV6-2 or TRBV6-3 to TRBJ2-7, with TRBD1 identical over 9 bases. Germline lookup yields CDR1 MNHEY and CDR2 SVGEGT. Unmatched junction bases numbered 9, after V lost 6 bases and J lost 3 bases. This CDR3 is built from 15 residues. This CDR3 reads CASRHWTGALYEQYF. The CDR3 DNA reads TGTGCCAGCAGGCACTGGACAGGGGCGCTCTACGAGCAGTACTTC.

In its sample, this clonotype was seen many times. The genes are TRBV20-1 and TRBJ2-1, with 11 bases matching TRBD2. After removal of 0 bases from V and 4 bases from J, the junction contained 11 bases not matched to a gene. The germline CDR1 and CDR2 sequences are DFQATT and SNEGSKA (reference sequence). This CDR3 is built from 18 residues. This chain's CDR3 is CSARDGAPSGRFYNEQFF. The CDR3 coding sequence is TGCAGTGCTAGAGATGGCGCGCCTAGCGGGAGGTTTTACAATGAGCAGTTCTTC.